This TCR beta chain was sequenced for a study of OX40 agonist ivuxolimab in advanced cancers. Background on the study: Ivuxolimab is an agonistic anti-OX40 (CD134) antibody, and patients were treated with it. Anti-PD-1, anti-PD-L1 or anti-CTLA-4 therapy given earlier was allowed, and approximately 43% had some.

Assay: immunoSEQ multiplex PCR; the TCRdb copy retains only in-frame clones and omits some. Of tens of thousands of clones in the sample, over 75% are singletons; the top ten hold 0.68%. This clone was recorded a few times. The same CDR3 can be traced to other DNA sequences in this sample. V was trimmed by 1 base and J by 5 bases, leaving 6 bases between them. Germline loops: CDR1 LGHNA, CDR2 YSLEER. CDR3 length: 13 residues. This specimen consisted of CD4+ or CD8+ T cells sorted from blood, obtained in a trial of the OX40 agonist ivuxolimab. This chain uses TRBV4-3 with TRBJ2-1, with D unresolved. The source of this sequence is an adult with an advanced solid tumor such as melanoma, head and neck, liver or kidney cancer. In nucleotides, the CDR3 is TGCGCCAGCAGCCAAGCGGGCGACAATGAGCAGTTCTTC. Its protein product is CASSQAGDNEQFF.